One sample yielded the 24 T cell receptor beta chains listed below, sequenced in a study of post-analysis software for immune sequencing data. What these receptors recognize is not known. Unique-molecular-identifier-tagged TCR beta cDNA libraries were used. TCRdb itself ran the PCR reads through MiXCR, one entry per CDR3 protein. Of roughly 430,000 distinct CDR3 sequences listed, 39% are singletons. Notes on the study in general: Patients used about five TRBV segments, including TRBV5-6, TRBV5-1 and TRBV20-1, more often than controls.

Specimen: blood. All receptors derive from a girl aged 2 to 10 with multiple sclerosis.

This clonotype showed up just a few times. The V and J genes are TRBV5-4 and TRBJ2-3, with 10 bases matching TRBD2. The trim removed 7 bases at V and 0 bases at J, leaving 11 bases unmatched. CDR1 is SGHNT, CDR2 YYREEE, per germline (reference sequence). This CDR3 is built from 17 residues. CDR3 loop: CASDSGTSEPSTDTQYF. CDR3 sequence (DNA): TGTGCCAGCGACTCCGGGACTAGCGAACCTAGCACAGATACGCAGTATTTT.

This clonotype occurred a few times. V usage is TRBV29-1 and J usage is TRBJ2-7; D is undetermined. This CDR3 comprises 15 residues. Germline loops: CDR1 SQVTM, CDR2 ANQGSEA. V dropped 1 base and J dropped 3 bases, with 16 bases sitting between them. The DNA of the CDR3 is TGCAGCGTTGAAGTTCCGGGCCCTACTAACTACGAGCAGTACTTC. This sequence encodes CSVEVPGPTNYEQYF.

The rearrangement uses TRBV25-1 and TRBJ2-5; 8 bases align to TRBD1. Per germline, CDR1 MGHDK and CDR2 SYGVNS. This CDR3 has 13 amino acids. Germline trimming cut 5 bases from V and 5 bases from J; bases unmatched to any gene: 4. As DNA, the CDR3 is TGTGCCAGCAGTAGGACAGGGTCGGAGACCCAGTACTTC. As protein: CASSRTGSETQYF.

This chain links TRBV3-1 with TRBJ2-1; TRBD1 is a possible D gene (6 bases). V was cut by 4 bases and J by 5 bases, with 15 bases left in between. Germline-derived CDR1 and CDR2 are LGHDT and YNNKEL (reference sequence). The length of the CDR3 is 15 residues. The CDR3 DNA reads TGTGCCAGCAGCCGCCGACAGGCCGGGAACAATGAGCAGTTCTTC. Protein: CASSRRQAGNNEQFF.

This clonotype was picked up a small number of times. The chain carries TRBV28 and TRBJ2-7; weak D call: TRBD2 (5 bases). Germline V gene lookup returns CDR1 MDHEN and CDR2 SYDVKM. This CDR3 is built from 13 residues. Trimming took off 2 bases at V and 3 bases at J, with 8 bases between the two ends. In nucleotides, the CDR3 is TGTGCCAGCAGTTTAACCGGGATCTACGAGCAGTACTTC. Translated, it gives CASSLTGIYEQYF.

This clonotype was recorded a few times. The chain links TRBV4-3 to TRBJ2-7; either TRBD1 or TRBD2 may supply D (5 bases each). CDR1 is LGHNA and CDR2 is YSLEER in the germline V gene. CDR3 length: 17 amino acids. Trimming took off 0 bases at V and 0 bases at J, with 15 bases between the two ends. The CDR3 is CASSQEFGTAASYEQYF. CDR3 sequence (DNA): TGCGCCAGCAGCCAAGAATTCGGGACGGCGGCCTCCTACGAGCAGTACTTC.

This clonotype occurred a few times. The chain uses TRBV7-6 and TRBJ2-3; D gene ambiguous. The CDR3 contains 18 residues. Germline V gene sequence: CDR1 SGHVS, CDR2 FNYEAQ. Deletions cut 4 bases from V and 0 bases from J, with 20 bases between. CDR3: CASSSPPPFQRSTDTQYF. The CDR3 bases are TGTGCCAGCAGCTCTCCTCCCCCGTTCCAGAGGAGCACAGATACGCAGTATTTT.

The rearrangement joins TRBV20-1 to TRBJ2-7; TRBD1 or TRBD2 may be the D gene (5 bases each). Germline values: CDR1 DFQATT, CDR2 SNEGSKA (reference sequence). The CDR3 is 15 residues long. V gave up 6 bases and J gave up 1 base, with 19 bases separating them. For the CDR3, the DNA is TGCAGTGCGGATACTCCGGGACCGAGATCCTACGAGCAGTACTTC. This gives the protein CSADTPGPRSYEQYF.

The rearrangement uses TRBV6-5 and TRBJ2-3; D is unclear. CDR3 size: 15 residues. Trimming removed 4 bases from V and 0 bases from J, with 11 bases in between. Germline CDR1 and CDR2: MNHEY and SVGAGI. The DNA for the CDR3 is TGTGCCAGCAGTTTCTTTACCTCTAGCACAGATACGCAGTATTTT. It yields the protein CASSFFTSSTDTQYF.

The chain carries TRBV7-2 and TRBJ1-1, with 9 bases lining up with TRBD1. The V gene's germline CDR1 is SGHTA and CDR2 FQGNSA. This CDR3 spans 16 amino acids. The J segment lost 4 bases and the V segment lost 5 bases, leaving 11 bases of the junction unmatched. The CDR3 protein is CASSKPRDRVSTEAFF. The CDR3 DNA reads TGTGCCAGCAGCAAACCCCGGGACAGGGTAAGCACTGAAGCTTTCTTT.

This clonotype was observed a few times. J is TRBJ2-3 and V is TRBV5-6; TRBD1 matches at 8 bases. Germline V CDR1 and CDR2: SGHDT, YYEEEE. This CDR3 comprises 15 residues. The V and J ends lost 1 base and 5 bases, in that order; junction bases with no gene match: 6. This CDR3 reads CASSLRQGTIDTQYF. DNA for the CDR3: TGTGCCAGCAGCTTGCGACAGGGGACGATAGATACGCAGTATTTT.

This chain joins TRBV9 and TRBJ2-1, with D possibly being TRBD2 (6 bases). The CDR3 extends over 14 amino acids. V shed 0 bases and J shed 2 bases, with 6 bases lying between them. Germline CDR1 and CDR2: SGDLS and YYNGEE. The CDR3 sequence: CASSVGTTYNEQFF. CDR3 sequence (DNA): TGTGCCAGCAGCGTAGGGACTACCTACAATGAGCAGTTCTTC.

This clonotype has just a few counts. The chain employs TRBV20-1 and TRBJ1-2; 10 nucleotides match TRBD1. Trimming cost V 6 bases and J 6 bases; bases outside gene matches: 4. This CDR3 region has 12 residues. CDR1 is DFQATT and CDR2 is SNEGSKA in the germline V gene (reference sequence). The CDR3, as DNA: TGCAGTGCCTTCGGGACAGGGGATGGCTACACCTTC. It yields the protein CSAFGTGDGYTF.

J is TRBJ2-1 and V is TRBV29-1; 8 bases align to TRBD2. The CDR3 is 14 amino acids. Unmatched junction bases numbered 11, after V lost 7 bases and J lost 6 bases. Germline CDR1 is SQVTM and CDR2 is ANQGSEA. This chain's CDR3 is CSGEGNSGTNEQFF. For the CDR3, the DNA is TGCAGCGGGGAGGGCAATAGCGGGACCAATGAGCAGTTCTTC.

V and J are TRBV6-1 and TRBJ2-2, with D unclear. Germline CDR1 is MNHNS and CDR2 is SASEGT. V dropped 2 bases and J dropped 1 base, with 8 bases sitting between them. CDR3 length equals 15 residues. CDR3 in amino acids: CASSESWVNTGELFF. The CDR3 nucleotides read TGTGCCAGCAGTGAATCTTGGGTGAACACCGGGGAGCTGTTTTTT.

The CDR3 here is CSASGGNYGYTF. DNA for the CDR3: TGCAGTGCTAGTGGGGGTAACTATGGCTACACCTTC. The V call is TRBV20-1, the J call TRBJ1-2; possible D gene TRBD1, 5 bases. Trimming took off 3 bases at V and 1 base at J, with 6 bases between the two ends. The CDR3 is 12 residues long. Per the germline V gene, CDR1 is DFQATT and CDR2 is SNEGSKA (reference sequence).

This clonotype was observed a handful of times. The chain is built from TRBV6-5 and TRBJ2-7; D is perhaps TRBD1 (5 bases). V was shortened by 7 bases and J by 5 bases, with 18 bases between the two germline ends. CDR3 length: 14 amino acids. Germline V gene lookup returns CDR1 MNHEY and CDR2 SVGAGI. DNA of the CDR3: TGTGCCAGCACCGATGGGGCATACCACCACGAGCAGTACTTC. It codes for CASTDGAYHHEQYF.

The chain combines TRBV3-1 with TRBJ2-5; TRBD1 matches at 12 bases. Germline CDR1 reads LGHDT; CDR2 reads YNNKEL (reference sequence). The CDR3 runs to 15 residues. The junction had 2 bases not matched to a gene; V was cut back by 1 base and J by 5 bases. For the CDR3, the DNA is TGTGCCAGCAGCCAAGGGGACAGGGGGCACGAGACCCAGTACTTC. It codes for CASSQGDRGHETQYF.

The chain carries TRBV5-1 and TRBJ2-7; D is unclear. In germline, CDR1 is SGHRS, CDR2 YFSETQ. This CDR3 region has 14 residues. The germline V and J ends were trimmed by 0 bases and 5 bases, with 12 bases remaining between them. CDR3 coding DNA: TGCGCCAGCAGCTTGGGAATTAGGTTCGACGAGCAGTACTTC. The encoded protein is CASSLGIRFDEQYF.

The chain joins TRBV10-3 to TRBJ1-4; TRBD1 might be the D (6 bases). V was clipped by 5 bases and J by 4 bases, with 8 bases between them. The CDR3 sequence is 13 residues long. Germline CDR1 reads ENHRY; CDR2 reads SYGVKD. Here the CDR3 DNA reads TGTGCCATCAGTTGGGGGCATAATGAAAAACTGTTTTTT. Protein: CAISWGHNEKLFF.

The rearrangement links TRBV27 to TRBJ1-4; 8 positions match TRBD1. The junction had 6 bases not matched to a gene; V was cut back by 10 bases and J by 2 bases. Germline V gene sequence: CDR1 MNHEY, CDR2 SMNVEV (reference sequence). This CDR3 has 14 amino acids. The CDR3 region has the DNA TGTGCCACCAGGGGGCAGTGGACTAATGAAAAACTGTTTTTT. It encodes CATRGQWTNEKLFF. Based on the CDR3 plus reference TRBV27 and TRBJ1-4, the full variable domain is EAQVTQNPRYLITVTGKKLTVTCSQNMNHEYMSWYRQDPGLGLRQIYYSMNVEVTDKGDVPEGYKVSRKEKRNFPLILESPSPNQTSLYFCATRGQWTNEKLFFGSGTQLSVL.

This chain joins TRBV5-1 and TRBJ2-3, with 14 nucleotides matching TRBD2. The V gene end was trimmed by 3 bases and the J gene end by 4 bases; junction bases not matched to a gene: 4. Per germline, CDR1 SGHRS and CDR2 YFSETQ. CDR3 length equals 16 residues. The CDR3 DNA sequence: TGCGCCAGCAGCTCAAGACTAGCGGGGGGGCCAGATACGCAGTATTTT. It is translated as CASSSRLAGGPDTQYF.

This clonotype has just a few counts. The chain uses TRBV12-3 or TRBV12-4 and TRBJ2-1; TRBD2 aligns across 10 bases. The CDR3 loop spans 14 amino acids. V trimming: 6 bases; J trimming: 9 bases; junction bases outside the gene matches: 8. For the CDR3, the DNA is TGTGCCAGCAGGGGACTAGCGTATGTCAGTGAGCAGTTCTTC. It codes for CASRGLAYVSEQFF.

This chain uses TRBV29-1 with TRBJ2-7; D remains ambiguous. The CDR3 loop spans 13 amino acids. Germline V gene sequence: CDR1 SQVTM, CDR2 ANQGSEA. Between the trimmed V and J ends, which lost 0 bases and 0 bases, there was a span of 6 bases. The CDR3 sequence is CSVEENDSYEQYF. In DNA form, the CDR3 reads TGCAGCGTTGAAGAAAATGACTCCTACGAGCAGTACTTC.